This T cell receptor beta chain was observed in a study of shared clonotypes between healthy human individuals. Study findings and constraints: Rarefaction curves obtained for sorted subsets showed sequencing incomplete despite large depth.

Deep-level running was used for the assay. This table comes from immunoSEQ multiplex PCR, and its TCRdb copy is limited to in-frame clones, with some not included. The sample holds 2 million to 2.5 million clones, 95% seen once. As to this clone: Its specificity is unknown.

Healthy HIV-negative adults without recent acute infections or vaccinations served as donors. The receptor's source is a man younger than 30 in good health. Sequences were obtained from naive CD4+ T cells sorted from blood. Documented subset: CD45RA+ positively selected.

The CDR3: CASSRGVEAFF. In nucleotides, the CDR3 is TGTGCCAGCTCACGTGGGGTGGAAGCTTTCTTT. The chain combines TRBV18 with TRBJ1-1; D unclear. Germline assignment: CDR1 KGHSH and CDR2 LQKENI. Trimming took off 4 bases at V and 8 bases at J, with 8 bases between the two ends. The CDR3 length is 11 residues.